This T cell receptor (beta chain) was sequenced during a study of blood T cell repertoires in COVID-19. Germline-derived CDR1 and CDR2 are SGHNT and YYREEE (reference sequence). The CDR3 has 17 amino acids. The ends lost 1 base at V and 3 bases at J; junction bases unmatched: 12. Study processing details: Researchers report that nucleated cell counts were estimated from reference gene primer amplification. Using immunoSEQ multiplex PCR, the repertoire was profiled, and TCRdb retains in-frame clones only, with some absent. The V and J calls and the clone size are those of that table, but D and trimming were determined from the DNA. Here the sample spans 40,000 to 45,000 clones, 89% being singletons.

V gene TRBV5-4 combines with J gene TRBJ2-7, with TRBD2 matching 8 bases. This sequence was found in a man in his fifties or sixties with active COVID-19. Specimen: peripheral blood. The CDR3 protein is CASSLIAGTQRGYEQYF. In DNA, the CDR3 is TGTGCCAGCAGCTTGATAGCGGGAACCCAGCGGGGCTACGAGCAGTACTTC.